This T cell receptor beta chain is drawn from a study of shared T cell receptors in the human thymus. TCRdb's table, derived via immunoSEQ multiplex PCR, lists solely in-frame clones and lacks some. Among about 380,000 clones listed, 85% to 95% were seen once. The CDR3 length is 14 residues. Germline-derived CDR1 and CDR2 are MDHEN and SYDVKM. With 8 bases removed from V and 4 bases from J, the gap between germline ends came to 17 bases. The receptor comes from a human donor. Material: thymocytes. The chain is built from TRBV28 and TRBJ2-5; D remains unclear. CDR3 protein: CASLPSAKGETQYF. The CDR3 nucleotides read TGTGCCAGCCTCCCCAGTGCAAAGGGAGAGACCCAGTACTTC.